The clone carrying this T cell receptor beta chain has more than one count but fewer than ten. Its antigen is still unknown. This record belongs to a study of T cell repertoires in cytomegalovirus infection. The overall study: Public TCR beta signatures provided an indication of both CMV infection and a matching HLA type. Findings of the study overall: CMV-specific TCR beta clonotypes restricted by HLA-C were the ones dominating the ex vivo response. Cumulative frequency (of public TCR beta family members) identified carriers of CMV plus the relevant HLA.

A single record per CDR3 protein comes from TCRdb applying MiXCR to the reads. The repertoire holds about 140,000 distinct CDR3 sequences, 5% to 6.5% seen once, with more than 15% in the top ten. The germline gives CDR1 MDHEN, CDR2 SYDVKM. This CDR3 has 15 amino acids. The V and J ends lost 7 bases and 5 bases respectively, with 18 bases between them. The chain links TRBV28 to TRBJ2-1, with D tentatively TRBD1 or TRBD2 (5 bases each). The origin of this receptor is a human donor in good health (CMV status not recorded). Some clones in this sample may be carry-over from other donors' samples. Sequenced: PBMCs. The chain's CDR3 is CASTPPRDRNNEQFF. The CDR3 DNA sequence: TGTGCCAGCACCCCACCCCGGGACCGAAACAATGAGCAGTTCTTC.